The 2 T cell receptor beta chains listed next were all sequenced from one sample in a study of T cells in Graves' hyperthyroidism and ophthalmopathy. The source material, RNA transcripts, was used to amplify TCR beta CDR3 regions. Researchers ran a first-round RT-PCR on the TCR CDR3 using the HTBI primer set. TCRdb re-analysed the multiplex PCR reads in MiXCR, keeping a single row per CDR3 protein. The data show over 700,000 distinct CDR3 sequences, over 35% seen once. The specimen sequenced was blood. Receptor source: a man younger than 30 with Graves' hyperthyroidism.

V gene TRBV9 combines with J gene TRBJ2-5; 8 bases align to TRBD2. The CDR3 length is 14 residues. V lost 3 bases, J lost 5 bases, and 6 bases stayed unmatched. Germline CDR1 is SGDLS and CDR2 is YYNGEE. CDR3 in DNA: TGTGCCAGCAGCGGAATCGGGGGGGGGGAGACCCAGTACTTC. Translation gives CASSGIGGGETQYF.

The rearrangement uses TRBV29-1 and TRBJ2-5; no clear D. This CDR3 spans 9 amino acids. CDR1 is SQVTM and CDR2 is ANQGSEA in the germline V gene. V gave up 6 bases and J gave up 5 bases, with 4 bases separating them. The CDR3, as DNA: TGCAGCGTCCCGGAGACCCAGTACTTC. Its protein product is CSVPETQYF.